A single sample gave rise to the 29 T cell receptor beta chains below, sequenced in a study of T cell repertoires in cytomegalovirus infection. TCRdb re-called the reads with MiXCR, one entry per CDR3 protein. The sample has approximately 140,000 distinct CDR3 sequences, roughly 9% seen once. Sequenced: PBMCs. The receptor source for this set is a human donor in good health (CMV status not recorded). Some clones in this sample may be carry-over from other donors' samples.

There are many counts of this clonotype. This chain uses TRBV7-2 with TRBJ1-5; no clear D gene. Germline V gene sequence: CDR1 SGHTA, CDR2 FQGNSA. The CDR3 consists of 12 residues. V was trimmed by 6 bases and J by 7 bases, leaving 10 bases between them. The CDR3 sequence is CASSRIGQPQHF. CDR3 nucleotides: TGTGCCAGCAGTCGCATCGGCCAGCCCCAGCATTTT. Combining the CDR3 with reference TRBV7-2 and TRBJ1-5 gives the whole variable domain GAGVSQSPSNKVTEKGKDVELRCDPISGHTALYWYRQSLGQGLEFLIYFQGNSAPDKSGLPSDRFSAERTGGSVSTLTIQRTQQEDSAVYLCASSRIGQPQHFGDGTRLSIL.

This clonotype came up many times. The chain links TRBV7-2 to TRBJ2-3; 8 positions match TRBD2. V shed 5 bases, J shed 0 bases, and the junction held 19 bases outside the gene matches. CDR1 is SGHTA, CDR2 FQGNSA, per germline. This CDR3 has 20 residues. CDR3 nucleotide sequence: TGTGCCAGCAGCCGGGGGGGCGGTGGGCTAGCTACTTCTAGCACAGATACGCAGTATTTT. Protein: CASSRGGGGLATSSTDTQYF.

This clonotype was observed a handful of times. The chain uses TRBV28 and TRBJ2-7; perhaps TRBD1 as D (6 bases). The CDR3 covers 14 residues. CDR1 and CDR2 from the germline V gene are MDHEN and SYDVKM. Trimming pared 5 bases from V and 4 bases from J, leaving 15 bases between. DNA of the CDR3: TGTGCCAGCAGTCCACCGGGACACACTTACGAGCAGTACTTC. Its protein is CASSPPGHTYEQYF.

This clonotype was observed a few times. The chain is built from TRBV7-6 and TRBJ2-1; the D is unclear. In germline, CDR1 is SGHVS, CDR2 FNYEAQ. The CDR3 loop spans 13 amino acids. Trimming took off 1 base at V and 4 bases at J, with 5 bases between the two ends. The CDR3 DNA is TGTGCCAGCAGCTTAGACCTATACAATGAGCAGTTCTTC. It is translated as CASSLDLYNEQFF.

This clonotype was detected many times. The genes are TRBV5-1 and TRBJ2-1; D gene uncertain. The V end was cut by 5 bases, the J end by 0 bases, with 9 bases between. The CDR3 covers 14 residues. Looked up from germline, CDR1 is SGHRS and CDR2 is YFSETQ. The CDR3 nucleotides are TGCGCCAGCAGGGTCTTGAGCTCCTACAATGAGCAGTTCTTC. This codes for CASRVLSSYNEQFF.

This clonotype was observed at least ten times. Here the CDR3 DNA reads TGTGCCAGCAGTGATAAGGGGGGAGTCGGGACCCAGTACTTC. Its protein is CASSDKGGVGTQYF. This chain links TRBV2 with TRBJ2-5; D tentatively reads TRBD1 or TRBD2 (6 bases each). Germline loops: CDR1 SNHLY, CDR2 FYNNEI. There are 14 residues in the CDR3. The V end was cut by 3 bases, the J end by 7 bases, with 15 bases between.

The rearrangement uses TRBV6-1 and TRBJ2-3, with D unclear. This CDR3 is built from 20 residues. V was cut by 0 bases and J by 2 bases, with 24 bases left in between. CDR1 is MNHNS, CDR2 SASEGT, per germline. This chain's CDR3 is CASSEALRTSIDKHTDTQYF. The CDR3 DNA is TGTGCCAGCAGTGAAGCGTTACGGACGAGCATCGACAAACACACAGATACGCAGTATTTT.

The V gene is TRBV6-6, the J gene TRBJ1-1, with 9 bases matching TRBD1. V gave up 5 bases and J gave up 1 base; unmatched junction bases: 5. Germline CDR1 is MNHNY and CDR2 is SVGAGI (reference sequence). The CDR3 consists of 15 residues. The chain's CDR3 is CASSRPGQGNTEAFF. In DNA form, the CDR3 reads TGTGCCAGCAGTCGCCCGGGACAGGGGAACACTGAAGCTTTCTTT.

This clonotype came up many times. V is TRBV12-3 or TRBV12-4 and J is TRBJ1-1, with a possible D match to TRBD1 (5 bases). The CDR3 is 16 residues long. V was shortened by 5 bases and J by 4 bases, with 20 bases between the two germline ends. The CDR3 here is CASSDPGAGLSTEAFF. In DNA form, the CDR3 reads TGTGCCAGCAGTGACCCGGGCGCAGGGTTGAGCACTGAAGCTTTCTTT.

This clonotype was observed at least ten times. CDR3 protein: CASSLVLNEQFF. As DNA, the CDR3 is TGTGCCAGCAGCTTAGTGTTAAATGAGCAGTTCTTC. This chain links TRBV11-2 with TRBJ2-1; the D is unclear. CDR1 and CDR2 (germline): SGHAT, FQNNGV. CDR3 size: 12 residues. Trimming took 1 base from V and 7 from J, leaving 5 bases between them.

This clonotype was detected many times. The V gene is TRBV7-2, the J gene TRBJ1-2; D is unclear. The ends were cut back, 3 bases at V and 5 bases at J, with 13 bases in the middle. Germline V lookup: CDR1 SGHTA, CDR2 FQGNSA. This CDR3 spans 14 amino acids. In DNA form, the CDR3 reads TGTGCCAGCAGCTTCGGCAGCGTAGGGTATGGCTACACCTTC. Translation: CASSFGSVGYGYTF.

This clonotype turned up a few times. This chain uses TRBV20-1 with TRBJ1-6; 8 nucleotides agree with TRBD1. Germline CDR1 and CDR2: DFQATT and SNEGSKA (reference sequence). The CDR3 runs 15 residues. J was trimmed by 7 bases and V by 2 bases; bases with no gene match: 7. The CDR3 DNA is TGCAGTGCTAGACCGCAGGGGGCGGGGAATTCACCCCTCCACTTT. Translation gives CSARPQGAGNSPLHF.

The J gene is TRBJ2-7, the V gene TRBV5-1, with D perhaps matching TRBD2 (5 bases). Trimming pared 2 bases from V and 3 bases from J, leaving 15 bases between. Germline-derived CDR1 and CDR2 are SGHRS and YFSETQ. CDR3 length: 15 amino acids. This CDR3 is CASSFWSGPNYEQYF. In DNA, the CDR3 is TGCGCCAGCAGCTTCTGGAGCGGACCGAACTACGAGCAGTACTTC.

The gene calls are TRBV28 and TRBJ1-5; no reliable D call. Between the trimmed V and J ends, which lost 2 bases and 7 bases, there was a span of 6 bases. The CDR3 contains 12 residues. Germline assignment: CDR1 MDHEN and CDR2 SYDVKM. DNA of the CDR3: TGTGCCAGCAGTTTAGGAGCGCAGCCCCAGCATTTT. It is translated as CASSLGAQPQHF.

This clonotype was detected only a few times. CDR3 protein: CASTTDGWTSEQYF. The CDR3 coding sequence is TGTGCCAGCACAACAGACGGATGGACCAGCGAGCAGTACTTC. The chain employs TRBV2 and TRBJ2-7, with D uncertain. In germline, CDR1 is SNHLY, CDR2 FYNNEI. Trimming pared 7 bases from V and 6 bases from J, leaving 19 bases between. The CDR3 consists of 14 residues.

In this sample, this clonotype turned up many times. The V gene is TRBV3-1, the J gene TRBJ2-1; TRBD2 agrees at 11 bases. The CDR3 extends over 17 amino acids. Per the germline V gene, CDR1 is LGHDT and CDR2 is YNNKEL (reference sequence). V gave up 1 base and J gave up 3 bases; unmatched junction bases: 5. CDR3 loop: CASSQALAGGNYNEQFF. The CDR3 coding sequence is TGTGCCAGCAGCCAAGCCTTAGCGGGGGGGAACTACAATGAGCAGTTCTTC.

This clonotype was recorded many times. The V gene is TRBV7-9, the J gene TRBJ1-2; no clear D gene. Between the trimmed V and J ends, which lost 1 base and 6 bases, there was a span of 21 bases. Germline V gene data show CDR1 as SEHNR and CDR2 as FQNEAQ (reference sequence). The CDR3 loop spans 17 amino acids. CDR3 nucleotides: TGTGCCAGCAGCTTAGAGGCGACCGGCCTGGGAAGGCATGGCTACACCTTC. Its protein product is CASSLEATGLGRHGYTF.

In its sample, this clonotype was seen many times. This chain joins TRBV7-2 and TRBJ2-6; D remains ambiguous. Deletions cut 5 bases from V and 0 bases from J, with 8 bases between. This CDR3 has 15 amino acids. Germline-derived CDR1 and CDR2 are SGHTA and FQGNSA. The CDR3 DNA is TGTGCCAGCAGCAGTTATTCCTCTGGGGCCAACGTCCTGACTTTC. It codes for CASSSYSSGANVLTF. Filled out from reference TRBV7-2 and TRBJ2-6, the complete variable domain reads GAGVSQSPSNKVTEKGKDVELRCDPISGHTALYWYRQSLGQGLEFLIYFQGNSAPDKSGLPSDRFSAERTGGSVSTLTIQRTQQEDSAVYLCASSSYSSGANVLTFGAGSRLTVL.

This clonotype was detected a few times. The chain employs TRBV29-1 and TRBJ2-1; the D gene is possibly TRBD1 (5 bases). CDR1 and CDR2 (germline): SQVTM, ANQGSEA. V lost 6 bases and J lost 3, with 6 bases in between. This CDR3 is 11 amino acids long. The CDR3 loop is CSVTVYNEQFF. The CDR3, as DNA: TGCAGCGTGACAGTCTACAATGAGCAGTTCTTC.

This clonotype was detected ten times or more. The V gene is TRBV28, the J gene TRBJ2-7; 7 nucleotides align to TRBD2. The CDR3 has 14 residues. Germline trimming cut 10 bases from V and 2 bases from J; bases unmatched to any gene: 11. CDR1 and CDR2 (germline): MDHEN, SYDVKM. CDR3 nucleotides: TGTGCCACTTCATCGCGGGGGACCACCTACGAGCAGTACTTC. Its translation: CATSSRGTTYEQYF.

This clonotype showed up many times. The rearrangement links TRBV28 to TRBJ2-7; either TRBD1 or TRBD2 may supply D (7 bases each). The V gene lost 2 bases and the J gene lost 7 bases, with 9 bases spanning the gap. The CDR3 consists of 12 residues. The V gene's germline CDR1 is MDHEN and CDR2 SYDVKM. CDR3 coding DNA: TGTGCCAGCAGTTTACAGGGGGGGGAGCAGTACTTC. Translating gives CASSLQGGEQYF. Full variable domain (missing parts from reference TRBV28 and TRBJ2-7): DVKVTQSSRYLVKRTGEKVFLECVQDMDHENMFWYRQDPGLGLRLIYFSYDVKMKEKGDIPEGYSVSREKKERFSLILESASTNQTSMYLCASSLQGGEQYFGPGTRLTVT.

This clonotype came up many times. V usage is TRBV7-2 and J usage is TRBJ2-7; 8 bases align to TRBD2. The CDR3 totals 14 residues. J was trimmed by 0 bases and V by 3 bases; bases with no gene match: 1. Germline V gives CDR1 SGHTA, CDR2 FQGNSA. CDR3 in amino acids: CASSFSGASYEQYF. The CDR3, as DNA: TGTGCCAGCAGCTTTAGCGGGGCCTCCTACGAGCAGTACTTC.

This clonotype was seen many times. The chain couples TRBV2 to TRBJ2-7; D not resolved. Germline V CDR1 and CDR2: SNHLY, FYNNEI. V gave up 6 bases and J gave up 0 bases, with 12 bases separating them. The CDR3 totals 14 residues. The CDR3 loop is CASRLDTSSYEQYF. CDR3 coding DNA: TGTGCCAGCAGACTCGACACGAGCTCCTACGAGCAGTACTTC.

The V gene is TRBV6-1, the J gene TRBJ1-1; no firm D call. There are 11 residues in the CDR3. Deletions cut 3 bases from V and 10 bases from J, with 9 bases between. From germline, CDR1 is MNHNS and CDR2 SASEGT. The CDR3 loop reads CASSDTYGAFF. In DNA form, the CDR3 reads TGTGCCAGCAGTGACACCTATGGAGCTTTCTTT.

V gene TRBV4-2 combines with J gene TRBJ2-7; unclear D gene. Germline values: CDR1 LGHNA, CDR2 YNFKEQ. The CDR3 spans 15 residues. Between the trimmed V and J ends, which lost 0 bases and 3 bases, there was a span of 12 bases. This chain's CDR3 is CASSQDNSPIYEQYF. The CDR3 region has the DNA TGTGCCAGCAGCCAAGATAACTCTCCCATCTACGAGCAGTACTTC.

This clonotype was recorded once. The V and J genes are TRBV29-1 and TRBJ2-1; D is undetermined. The CDR3 is 11 residues long. Trimming took 7 bases from V and 15 from J, leaving 19 bases between them. Germline loops: CDR1 SQVTM, CDR2 ANQGSEA. The CDR3 here is CSAQNGPGGFF. Here the CDR3 DNA reads TGCAGCGCCCAGAATGGACCGGGCGGGTTCTTC.

This clonotype was counted at least ten times. This chain links TRBV5-1 with TRBJ2-1; 7 bases are a match to TRBD1. The CDR3 covers 15 residues. V lost 0 bases to trimming and J lost 3 bases; unmatched junction nucleotides: 3. CDR1 and CDR2 (germline): SGHRS, YFSETQ. CDR3 sequence (DNA): TGCGCCAGCAGCTTGGTCGGACAGGTCTACAATGAGCAGTTCTTC. It encodes CASSLVGQVYNEQFF.

This clonotype came up many times. The chain has TRBV7-3 and TRBJ1-1; tentatively, D is TRBD1 (5 bases). The CDR3 loop spans 14 amino acids. With 4 bases removed from V and 3 bases from J, the gap between germline ends came to 12 bases. Germline V gives CDR1 SGHTA, CDR2 FQGTGA. The CDR3 protein is CASSSQGGYTEAFF. The CDR3 DNA reads as TGTGCCAGCAGCTCGCAGGGTGGTTACACTGAAGCTTTCTTT.

This clonotype was found many times. The rearrangement uses TRBV5-1 and TRBJ2-7; D gene uncertain. The CDR3 is 12 residues long. Trimming removed 2 bases from V and 4 bases from J, with 7 bases in between. Per the germline V gene, CDR1 is SGHRS and CDR2 is YFSETQ. CDR3 DNA sequence: TGCGCCAGCAGCTTCGGCGGTTACGAGCAGTACTTC. It translates to CASSFGGYEQYF. The full variable domain, in which reference TRBV5-1 and TRBJ2-7 provide the parts outside the CDR3, is KAGVTQTPRYLIKTRGQQVTLSCSPISGHRSVSWYQQTPGQGLQFLFEYFSETQRNKGNFPGRFSGRQFSNSRSEMNVSTLELGDSALYLCASSFGGYEQYFGPGTRLTVT.